The 26 T cell receptor beta chains given below trace back to one sample, sequenced in a study of CD8+ T cells in alopecia areata (dated by TCRdb to the late 2010s). The library relied on the immunoSEQ multiplex PCR assay. RNA was extracted from all samples and reverse transcribed into cDNA, which served as template for TCR sequencing. The table was pulled from immuneACCESS by TCRdb, which kept in-frame rearrangements only. Such tables lose some clones; where checked, under half of the loss comes from unresolved V genes, and the rest has no known cause. The sample table records about 180,000 clones; 58% of these occur just once. The ten largest clones capture more than 15% of the sample. This specimen's treatment or condition label, per the study, means: oral pan-JAK inhibitor, 5-10 mg twice daily. The sequencing used CD4+ T cells sorted from blood, collected at approximately week 55, from a patient treated with tofacitinib. The source of these receptors is a human donor with alopecia areata.

This clone was seen only once. The rearrangement links TRBV29-1 to TRBJ1-1; TRBD1 agrees at 8 bases. Germline CDR1 SQVTM, CDR2 ANQGSEA. V gave up 7 bases and J gave up 0 bases; unmatched junction bases: 7. This CDR3 is built from 14 residues. In DNA form, the CDR3 reads TGCAGCGGGGGACAGGCTCGGGTGAACACTGAAGCTTTCTTT. Its protein product is CSGGQARVNTEAFF.

This clone came up once. DNA of the CDR3: TGCGCCAGCGGCCAAGGAAACACCATATATTTT. It codes for CASGQGNTIYF. The chain links TRBV5-1 to TRBJ1-3; D unclear. The V end lost 7 bases, the J end lost 4 bases, and 6 bases lay between the germline ends. CDR1 is SGHRS, CDR2 YFSETQ, per germline. The CDR3 contains 11 residues. The full variable domain, in which reference TRBV5-1 and TRBJ1-3 provide the parts outside the CDR3, is KAGVTQTPRYLIKTRGQQVTLSCSPISGHRSVSWYQQTPGQGLQFLFEYFSETQRNKGNFPGRFSGRQFSNSRSEMNVSTLELGDSALYLCASGQGNTIYFGEGSWLTVV.

The chain is built from TRBV29-1 and TRBJ1-5; the D gene is possibly TRBD1 (6 bases). CDR1 is SQVTM, CDR2 ANQGSEA, per germline. The germline V and J ends were trimmed by 7 bases and 4 bases, with 14 bases remaining between them. This CDR3 region has 13 residues. CDR3 bases: TGCAGCGGTAACAGGGCCGGGAATCAGCCCCAGCATTTT. Protein: CSGNRAGNQPQHF. Looking up the rest from reference TRBV29-1 and TRBJ1-5 gives the full variable domain: SAVISQKPSRDICQRGTSLTIQCQVDSQVTMMFWYRQQPGQSLTLIATANQGSEATYESGFVIDKFPISRPNLTFSTLTVSNMSPEDSSIYLCSGNRAGNQPQHFGDGTRLSIL.

The chain recombines TRBV27 with TRBJ1-2, with D possibly TRBD1 on 6 matching bases. Germline loops: CDR1 MNHEY, CDR2 SMNVEV (reference sequence). This CDR3 region has 14 residues. V was shortened by 2 bases and J by 8 bases, with 15 bases between the two germline ends. The CDR3 sequence is CASSLRPGAAGYTF. CDR3 nucleotides: TGTGCCAGCAGTTTACGGCCGGGGGCGGCGGGCTACACCTTC.

This chain uses TRBV10-3 with TRBJ2-4, with D uncertain. V shed 3 bases and J shed 1 base, with 4 bases lying between them. Germline V gene data show CDR1 as ENHRY and CDR2 as SYGVKD. This CDR3 comprises 13 residues. In DNA, the CDR3 is TGTGCCATCAGTGAAATCGCCAAAAACATTCAGTACTTC. Encoded protein: CAISEIAKNIQYF.

The chain has TRBV7-2 and TRBJ1-1; unclear D gene. The V gene lost 2 bases and the J gene lost 1 base, with 11 bases spanning the gap. Germline values: CDR1 SGHTA, CDR2 FQGNSA. The CDR3 runs to 15 residues. The CDR3 DNA reads TGTGCCAGCAGCTTAACGTTTCGGGGGAACACTGAAGCTTTCTTT. Translated, it gives CASSLTFRGNTEAFF. Using reference TRBV7-2 and TRBJ1-1 for the parts outside the CDR3, the full variable domain is GAGVSQSPSNKVTEKGKDVELRCDPISGHTALYWYRQSLGQGLEFLIYFQGNSAPDKSGLPSDRFSAERTGGSVSTLTIQRTQQEDSAVYLCASSLTFRGNTEAFFGQGTRLTVV.

This chain uses TRBV30 with TRBJ2-7; tentative D call: TRBD1 (6 bases). Trimming shortened V by 5 bases and J by 1 base, and 12 bases separated the two germline ends. Germline CDR1 is GTSNPN and CDR2 is SVGIG (reference sequence). The CDR3 extends over 13 amino acids. This CDR3 is CAWDQQGSYEQYF. The CDR3 nucleotides read TGTGCCTGGGACCAACAGGGATCCTACGAGCAGTACTTC.

The chain joins TRBV9 to TRBJ1-1; TRBD1 aligns across 7 bases. This CDR3 spans 14 amino acids. Germline lookup yields CDR1 SGDLS and CDR2 YYNGEE. After removal of 4 bases from V and 0 bases from J, the junction contained 3 bases not matched to a gene. Here the CDR3 reads CASSKTGMNTEAFF. CDR3 bases: TGTGCCAGCAGCAAGACAGGGATGAACACTGAAGCTTTCTTT.

In DNA, the CDR3 is TGTGCCAGCACAGGGAACCACCAAGAGACCCAGTACTTC. Residues: CASTGNHQETQYF. The chain links TRBV6-5 to TRBJ2-5; D is possibly TRBD1 (5 bases). Germline CDR1 reads MNHEY; CDR2 reads SVGAGI. V was shortened by 7 bases and J by 0 bases, with 9 bases between the two germline ends. This CDR3 contains 13 residues.

This clone was counted between two and nine times. The chain recombines TRBV20-1 with TRBJ2-7; D call uncertain. CDR1 DFQATT and CDR2 SNEGSKA come from the germline V gene (reference sequence). The CDR3 sequence is 8 residues long. Trimming took off 8 bases at V and 4 bases at J, with 3 bases between the two ends. This chain's CDR3 is CSRYEQYF. The CDR3 DNA is TGCAGTCGATACGAGCAGTACTTC.

The count of this clone is one. V and J are TRBV30 and TRBJ2-3; D perhaps matches TRBD2 (5 bases). From germline, CDR1 is GTSNPN and CDR2 SVGIG (reference sequence). V was clipped by 2 bases and J by 7 bases, with 7 bases between them. CDR3 length: 11 residues. CDR3 sequence: CAWSTRNTQYF. As DNA, the CDR3 is TGTGCCTGGAGTACTAGGAATACGCAGTATTTT.

The rearrangement links TRBV18 to TRBJ2-5; the D is unclear. Germline V gives CDR1 KGHSH, CDR2 LQKENI. CDR3 size: 14 residues. Trimming stripped 1 base from V and 5 bases from J, with 11 bases between. In DNA form, the CDR3 reads TGTGCCAGCTCACCACAGGGCACCTCGGAGACCCAGTACTTC. Protein product: CASSPQGTSETQYF.

The chain recombines TRBV15 with TRBJ1-1; D gene uncertain. Trimming took 1 base from V and 4 from J, leaving 13 bases between them. CDR1 is LNHNV and CDR2 is YYDKDF in the germline V gene (reference sequence). The CDR3 totals 15 residues. The CDR3 DNA follows: TGTGCCACCAGCAGAGTCATACAAACGACCACTGAAGCTTTCTTT. Residues: CATSRVIQTTTEAFF. Using reference TRBV15 and TRBJ1-1 for the parts outside the CDR3, the full variable domain is DAMVIQNPRYQVTQFGKPVTLSCSQTLNHNVMYWYQQKSSQAPKLLFHYYDKDFNNEADTPDNFQSRRPNTSFCFLDIRSPGLGDTAMYLCATSRVIQTTTEAFFGQGTRLTVV.

The table lists this clone with a few counts. The V and J genes are TRBV29-1 and TRBJ2-5, with a possible D match to TRBD1 (5 bases). The CDR3 runs 13 residues. V shed 8 bases and J shed 2 bases, with 15 bases lying between them. Germline values: CDR1 SQVTM, CDR2 ANQGSEA. The CDR3 DNA reads TGCAGCATTGGCAAGGGGCAGCAAGAGACCCAGTACTTC. Translation: CSIGKGQQETQYF.

The chain couples TRBV29-1 to TRBJ2-3; TRBD1 might be the D (5 bases). V lost 4 bases and J lost 0, with 11 bases in between. CDR3 length: 14 amino acids. Germline loops: CDR1 SQVTM, CDR2 ANQGSEA. CDR3 nucleotides: TGCAGCGTTGCTCAGGGAACTAGCACAGATACGCAGTATTTT. It codes for CSVAQGTSTDTQYF.

This clone came up a few times. The chain combines TRBV30 with TRBJ2-2; D unclear. The ends were cut back, 3 bases at V and 5 bases at J, with 4 bases in the middle. Germline CDR1 and CDR2: GTSNPN and SVGIG (reference sequence). This CDR3 comprises 11 residues. CDR3 in DNA: TGTGCCTGGAGGTCTACCGGGGAGCTGTTTTTT. Protein product: CAWRSTGELFF.

This clone was counted once. The chain links TRBV29-1 to TRBJ1-1; D uncertain. Germline V lookup: CDR1 SQVTM, CDR2 ANQGSEA. V was trimmed by 6 bases and J by 11 bases, leaving 19 bases between them. The CDR3 length is 12 residues. CDR3 sequence reads: CSVRTARDGAFF. The DNA for the CDR3 is TGCAGCGTCCGGACTGCCAGAGATGGGGCTTTCTTT.

V usage is TRBV30 and J usage is TRBJ1-5; D is perhaps TRBD1 (6 bases). Deletions cut 3 bases from V and 2 bases from J, with 8 bases between. The CDR3 length is 13 residues. CDR1 GTSNPN and CDR2 SVGIG come from the germline V gene (reference sequence). CDR3 in amino acids: CAWSGQRNQPQHF. In nucleotides, the CDR3 is TGTGCCTGGAGCGGACAGCGCAATCAGCCCCAGCATTTT.

In this sample, this clone turned up once. V is TRBV5-1 and J is TRBJ2-1, with 7 bases identical to TRBD1. The CDR3 has 13 residues. After removal of 4 bases from V and 4 bases from J, the junction contained 2 bases not matched to a gene. Per germline, CDR1 SGHRS and CDR2 YFSETQ. CDR3 protein: CASSMDRYNEQFF. The CDR3 bases are TGCGCCAGCAGCATGGACAGGTACAATGAGCAGTTCTTC.

This clone was seen a handful of times. The rearrangement joins TRBV23-1 to TRBJ2-4, with no clear D. TRBV23-1 has ORF status, its function being uncertain. The CDR3 is 21 amino acids. V was cut by 1 base and J by 0 bases, with 25 bases left in between. The chain's CDR3 is CASSQFSPGDQPDGAKNIQYF. CDR3 sequence (DNA): TGCGCCAGCAGTCAATTCAGCCCTGGCGACCAGCCCGACGGAGCCAAAAACATTCAGTACTTC.

The rearrangement links TRBV30 to TRBJ2-5; D might be TRBD1 (6 bases). Germline V lookup: CDR1 GTSNPN, CDR2 SVGIG (reference sequence). The CDR3 sequence is 13 residues long. Deletions cut 5 bases from V and 5 bases from J, with 15 bases between. CDR3 coding DNA: TGTGCCTGGGACCCAGGGGTTACGGAGACCCAGTACTTC. Residues: CAWDPGVTETQYF. The whole variable domain, remainder taken from reference TRBV30 and TRBJ2-5, is SQTIHQWPATLVQPVGSPLSLECTVEGTSNPNLYWYRQAAGRGLQLLFYSVGIGQISSEVPQNLSASRPQDRQFILSSKKLLLSDSGFYLCAWDPGVTETQYFGPGTRLLVL.

The J gene is TRBJ1-5, the V gene TRBV7-8; D is unresolved. CDR3 length: 14 amino acids. V shed 3 bases and J shed 3 bases, with 9 bases lying between them. Germline loops: CDR1 SGHVS, CDR2 FQNEAQ. CDR3 nucleotides: TGTGCCAGCAGCTTGATCGGCTCCAATCAGCCCCAGCATTTT. It translates to CASSLIGSNQPQHF.

This clone has a handful of counts. This rearrangement joins TRBV30 to TRBJ2-6; no clear D gene. CDR1 is GTSNPN and CDR2 is SVGIG in the germline V gene (reference sequence). With 0 bases removed from V and 3 bases from J, the gap between germline ends came to 3 bases. This CDR3 spans 13 amino acids. In nucleotides, the CDR3 is TGTGCCTGGAGTGTAGGTGGGGCCAACGTCCTGACTTTC. Protein sequence: CAWSVGGANVLTF. The full variable domain, with the rest looked up from reference TRBV30 and TRBJ2-6, is SQTIHQWPATLVQPVGSPLSLECTVEGTSNPNLYWYRQAAGRGLQLLFYSVGIGQISSEVPQNLSASRPQDRQFILSSKKLLLSDSGFYLCAWSVGGANVLTFGAGSRLTVL.

V gene TRBV5-1 combines with J gene TRBJ2-5, with D uncertain. V dropped 0 bases and J dropped 13 bases, with 16 bases sitting between them. The CDR3 consists of 13 residues. Germline assignment: CDR1 SGHRS and CDR2 YFSETQ. Here the CDR3 reads CASSLASLSYRYF. CDR3 sequence (DNA): TGCGCCAGCAGCTTGGCCTCCTTATCGTACCGGTACTTC. The whole variable domain, filled in from reference TRBV5-1 and TRBJ2-5, reads KAGVTQTPRYLIKTRGQQVTLSCSPISGHRSVSWYQQTPGQGLQFLFEYFSETQRNKGNFPGRFSGRQFSNSRSEMNVSTLELGDSALYLCASSLASLSYRYFGPGTRLLVL.

The CDR3 protein is CASSLTGTTAAGVDTQYF. CDR3 nucleotides: TGTGCCAGCAGCTTAACGGGGACTACGGCTGCGGGGGTTGATACGCAGTATTTT. V usage is TRBV7-2 and J usage is TRBJ2-3, with 7 bases that match TRBD2. The CDR3 totals 18 residues. The V gene end was trimmed by 2 bases and the J gene end by 6 bases; junction bases not matched to a gene: 17. Per the germline V gene, CDR1 is SGHTA and CDR2 is FQGNSA.

V is TRBV7-3 and J is TRBJ2-3; either TRBD1 or TRBD2 may supply D (5 bases each). Trimming pared 0 bases from V and 2 bases from J, leaving 9 bases between. Looked up from germline, CDR1 is SGHTA and CDR2 is FQGTGA. The CDR3 runs to 15 residues. The CDR3 DNA is TGTGCCAGCAGCTTAACCCGGGACGCCACAGATACGCAGTATTTT. Translation: CASSLTRDATDTQYF.